A single TCR beta chain is shown here with its context. Antigen specificity is unknown. The sample is drawn from a study of T-cell memory formation after mild COVID-19. Findings and limits, study-wide: Later expanders leaned CD4+, whereas clones that contracted between day 15 and 85 were balanced CD4/CD8. Largely, contracting CD4+ clones fell within CM and EM, and contracting CD8+ clones within EMRA.

With 3 bases clipped from V and 7 bases from J, the junction kept 7 bases outside the gene matches. Germline CDR1 reads LGHDT; CDR2 reads YNNKEL (reference sequence). The CDR3 loop spans 14 amino acids. Constant-segment primers were used for 5'RACE, and the resulting TCR alpha and TCR beta cDNA libraries carried sample barcodes and UMIs. TCRdb itself ran the 5' RACE reads through MiXCR, one entry per CDR3 protein. The repertoire consists of hundreds of thousands of distinct CDR3 sequences, with 20% to 25% occurring once and the leading ten covering about 8.2%. The specimen sequenced was PBMCs or a T cell subset sorted from them (not recorded which). The V and J genes are TRBV3-1 and TRBJ1-2, with 8 bases lining up with TRBD1. The receptor was isolated from an adult woman who had mild COVID-19 (a few samples of this study predate the infection). Cell type and time point are not known. CDR3 protein: CASSHPGGGSGYTF. The CDR3 coding sequence is TGTGCCAGCAGCCACCCAGGGGGCGGGTCTGGCTACACCTTC.